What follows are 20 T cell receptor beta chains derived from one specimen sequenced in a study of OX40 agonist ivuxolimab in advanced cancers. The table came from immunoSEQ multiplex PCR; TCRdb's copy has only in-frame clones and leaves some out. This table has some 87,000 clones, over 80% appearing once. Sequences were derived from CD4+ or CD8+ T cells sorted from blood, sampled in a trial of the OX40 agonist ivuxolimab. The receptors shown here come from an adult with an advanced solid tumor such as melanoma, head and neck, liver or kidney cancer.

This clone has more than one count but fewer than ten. This CDR3 is CASSWGQGSDGYTF. As DNA, the CDR3 is TGTGCCAGCAGCTGGGGACAGGGTAGCGATGGCTACACCTTC. V and J are TRBV5-4 and TRBJ1-2; 9 bases fit TRBD1. The CDR3 length is 14 residues. V was pared by 3 bases and J by 6 bases, with 6 bases of the junction left unmatched. The germline V gene encodes CDR1 SGHNT and CDR2 YYREEE (reference sequence).

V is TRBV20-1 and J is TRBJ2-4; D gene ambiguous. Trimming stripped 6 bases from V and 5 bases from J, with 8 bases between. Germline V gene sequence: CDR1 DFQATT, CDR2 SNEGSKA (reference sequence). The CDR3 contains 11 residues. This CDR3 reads CSATDENIQYF. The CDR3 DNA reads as TGCAGTGCGACCGATGAAAACATTCAGTACTTC.

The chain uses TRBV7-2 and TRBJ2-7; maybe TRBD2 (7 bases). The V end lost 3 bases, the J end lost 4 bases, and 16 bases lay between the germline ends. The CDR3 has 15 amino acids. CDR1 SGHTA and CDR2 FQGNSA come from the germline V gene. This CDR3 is CASSFSRGAGYEQYF. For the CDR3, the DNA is TGTGCCAGCAGCTTTTCACGGGGGGCAGGGTACGAGCAGTACTTC.

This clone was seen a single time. The CDR3 here is CASSRQGGVSNQPQHF. CDR3 DNA sequence: TGTGCCAGCAGTAGACAGGGAGGGGTGAGCAATCAGCCCCAGCATTTT. The V call is TRBV27, the J call TRBJ1-5, with 7 bases matching TRBD1. V lost 5 bases to trimming and J lost 1 base; unmatched junction nucleotides: 8. CDR3 length equals 16 residues. Germline lookup yields CDR1 MNHEY and CDR2 SMNVEV (reference sequence).

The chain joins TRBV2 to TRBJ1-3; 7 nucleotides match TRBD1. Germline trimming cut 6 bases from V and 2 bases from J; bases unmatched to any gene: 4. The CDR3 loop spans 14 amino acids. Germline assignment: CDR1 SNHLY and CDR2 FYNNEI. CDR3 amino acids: CASRQGTAGNTIYF. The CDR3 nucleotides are TGTGCCAGCAGACAGGGGACAGCTGGAAACACCATATATTTT.

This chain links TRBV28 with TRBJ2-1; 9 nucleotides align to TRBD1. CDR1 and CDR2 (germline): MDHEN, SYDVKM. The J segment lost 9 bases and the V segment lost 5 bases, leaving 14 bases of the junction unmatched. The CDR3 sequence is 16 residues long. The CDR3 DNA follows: TGTGCCAGCAGTCCCATAAAGGGACAGGGAGTCAGTGAGCAGTTCTTC. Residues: CASSPIKGQGVSEQFF.

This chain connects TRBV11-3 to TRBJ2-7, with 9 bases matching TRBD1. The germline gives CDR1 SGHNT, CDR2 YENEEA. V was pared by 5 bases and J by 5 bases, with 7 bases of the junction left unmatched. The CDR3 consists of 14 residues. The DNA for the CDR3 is TGTGCCAGCAGCACGCGGACAGGGGAGGACGAGCAGTACTTC. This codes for CASSTRTGEDEQYF.

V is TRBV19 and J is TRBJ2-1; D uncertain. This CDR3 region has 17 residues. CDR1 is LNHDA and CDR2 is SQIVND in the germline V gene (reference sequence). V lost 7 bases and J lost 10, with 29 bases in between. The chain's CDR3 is CASNTPLVGLPHGEQFF. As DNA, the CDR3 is TGTGCCAGTAACACCCCCCTCGTGGGCCTACCACATGGGGAGCAGTTCTTC.

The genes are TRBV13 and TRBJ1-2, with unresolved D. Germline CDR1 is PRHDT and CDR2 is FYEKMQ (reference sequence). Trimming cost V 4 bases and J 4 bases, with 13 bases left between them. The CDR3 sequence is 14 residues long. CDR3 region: CASSSSQAAYGYTF. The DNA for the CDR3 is TGTGCCAGCAGCTCATCACAAGCTGCCTATGGCTACACCTTC.

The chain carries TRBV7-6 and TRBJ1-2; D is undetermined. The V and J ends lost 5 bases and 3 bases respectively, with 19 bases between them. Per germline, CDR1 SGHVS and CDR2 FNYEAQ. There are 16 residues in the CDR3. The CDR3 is CASSPVEHLRHYGYTF. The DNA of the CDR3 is TGTGCCAGCAGCCCCGTCGAGCACCTCAGGCACTATGGCTACACCTTC.

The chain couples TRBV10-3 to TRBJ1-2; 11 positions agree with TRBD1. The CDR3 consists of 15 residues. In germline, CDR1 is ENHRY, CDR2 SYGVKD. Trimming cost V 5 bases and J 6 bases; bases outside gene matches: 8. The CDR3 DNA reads TGTGCCATCAGTTGGAGGACAGGGGGCGCAAATGGCTACACCTTC. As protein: CAISWRTGGANGYTF.

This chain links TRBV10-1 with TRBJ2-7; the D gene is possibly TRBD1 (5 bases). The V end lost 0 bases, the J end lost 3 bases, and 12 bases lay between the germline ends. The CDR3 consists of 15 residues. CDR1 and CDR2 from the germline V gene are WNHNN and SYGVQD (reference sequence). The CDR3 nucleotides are TGCGCCAGCAGTGAGTCGACAGCCGGCCACTACGAGCAGTACTTC. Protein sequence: CASSESTAGHYEQYF.

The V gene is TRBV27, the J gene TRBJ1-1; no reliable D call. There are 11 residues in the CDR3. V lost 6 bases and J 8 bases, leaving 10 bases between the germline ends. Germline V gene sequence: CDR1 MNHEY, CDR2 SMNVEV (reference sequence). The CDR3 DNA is TGTGCCAGCAGGGGCCCCGGGGAAGCTTTCTTT. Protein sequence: CASRGPGEAFF.

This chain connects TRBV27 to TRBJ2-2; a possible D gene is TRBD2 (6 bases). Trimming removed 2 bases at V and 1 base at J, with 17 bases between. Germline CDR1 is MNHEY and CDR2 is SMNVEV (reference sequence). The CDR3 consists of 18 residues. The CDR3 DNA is TGTGCCAGCAGTTTAGCCCTTTTTGGAGGGAGGAACACCGGGGAGCTGTTTTTT. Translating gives CASSLALFGGRNTGELFF.

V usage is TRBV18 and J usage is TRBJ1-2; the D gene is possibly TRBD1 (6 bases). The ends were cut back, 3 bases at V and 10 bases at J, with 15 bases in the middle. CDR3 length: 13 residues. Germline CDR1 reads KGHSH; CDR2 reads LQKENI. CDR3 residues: CASSPRQDQFYTF. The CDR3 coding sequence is TGTGCCAGCTCACCCAGACAGGATCAATTCTACACCTTC.

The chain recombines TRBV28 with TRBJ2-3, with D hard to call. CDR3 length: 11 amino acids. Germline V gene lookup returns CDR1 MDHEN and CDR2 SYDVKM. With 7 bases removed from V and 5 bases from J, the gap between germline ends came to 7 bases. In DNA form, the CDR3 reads TGTGCCAGCACGGTGAGAGATACGCAGTATTTT. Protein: CASTVRDTQYF.

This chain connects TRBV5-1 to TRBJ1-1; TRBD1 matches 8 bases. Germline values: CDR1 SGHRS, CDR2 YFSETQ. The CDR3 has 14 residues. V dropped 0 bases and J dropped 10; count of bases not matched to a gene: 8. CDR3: CASSLALGQGAAFF. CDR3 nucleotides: TGCGCCAGCAGCTTGGCCCTTGGACAGGGAGCAGCTTTCTTT.

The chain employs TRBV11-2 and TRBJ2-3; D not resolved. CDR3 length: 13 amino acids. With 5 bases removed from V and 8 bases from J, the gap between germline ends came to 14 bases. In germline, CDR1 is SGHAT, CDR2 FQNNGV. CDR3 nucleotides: TGTGCCAGCAGCCAGAGCCGCGGTGGTACGCAGTATTTT. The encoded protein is CASSQSRGGTQYF.

Here the CDR3 DNA reads TGTGCCAGCAGTACAGGGGGCGCTTACGAGCAGTACTTC. Translating gives CASSTGGAYEQYF. The chain carries TRBV7-6 and TRBJ2-7, with 9 bases lining up with TRBD1. CDR1 SGHVS and CDR2 FNYEAQ come from the germline V gene. The V gene end was trimmed by 6 bases and the J gene end by 4 bases; junction bases not matched to a gene: 4. The CDR3 extends over 13 amino acids.

As DNA, the CDR3 is TGTGCCAGCAGTGTAACCGGGACAGGGAGTGAAAAACTGTTTTTT. Encoded protein: CASSVTGTGSEKLFF. This chain joins TRBV6-1 and TRBJ1-4; 9 nucleotides match TRBD1. Germline CDR1 is MNHNS and CDR2 is SASEGT. The CDR3 loop spans 15 amino acids. V lost 4 bases, J lost 7 bases, and 7 bases stayed unmatched.